A single sample is the source of the 27 T cell receptor beta chains below, sequenced in a study of T cell clonality in common variable immunodeficiency. Using immunoSEQ multiplex PCR, the repertoire was profiled, and TCRdb retains in-frame clones only, with some absent. The sample was found to contain approximately 64,000 clones, and every one recurs. Sequenced sample: peripheral blood mononuclear cells. These receptors came from a person between 18 and 75 years old in good health.

On this clone: The read ends 3 residues shy of where the CDR3 ends; the end is completed using the germline J gene. This chain connects TRBV25-1 to TRBJ2-7; a weak D match, TRBD1 (5 bases). Trimming took 4 bases from V and 6 from J, leaving 10 bases between them. The CDR3 sequence is 12 residues long. Germline values: CDR1 MGHDK, CDR2 SYGVNS. CDR3 DNA, as far as it was read: TGTGCCAGCAGTGCCACAGGTAGCGAG. It is translated as CASSATGSE. The entire CDR3 protein reads CASSATGSEQYF.

As for this clone: The missing CDR3 end, 3 residues past where the read stops, is filled in from the germline J gene. The V gene is TRBV19, the J gene TRBJ1-2; TRBD1 agrees at 7 bases. Germline CDR1 LNHDA, CDR2 SQIVND (reference sequence). This CDR3 is 15 amino acids long. The part of the CDR3 DNA that was read is TGTGCCAGTAGTATAGGACTGGGACAGACCTACGAC. Its translation is CASSIGLGQTYD. The whole CDR3 is CASSIGLGQTYDYTF.

This clone occurred many times. The read terminates 3 residues ahead of where the CDR3 ends, so the germline J gene completes it. This chain uses TRBV4-1 with TRBJ2-5, with 10 bases fitting TRBD2. From germline, CDR1 is MGHRA and CDR2 YSYEKL. The length of the CDR3 is 15 residues. J was trimmed by 5 bases and V by 9 bases; bases with no gene match: 12. CDR3 loop: CASSDLAGGWETQYF. The part of the CDR3 DNA that was read is TGCGCCAGTTCGGATTTAGCGGGAGGATGGGAGACC.

This clone was seen many times. Read sequence stops 3 residues before the CDR3 end, and the germline J gene provides the missing end. This chain links TRBV30 with TRBJ1-6; 7 bases map to TRBD1. The germline V gene encodes CDR1 GTSNPN and CDR2 SVGIG (reference sequence). The CDR3 length is 13 residues. V was clipped by 3 bases and J by 6 bases; unmatched bases: 2. The sequenced part of the CDR3 DNA is TGTGCCTGGAGCACAGGGGTTAATTCACCC. It yields the protein CAWSTGVNSP. In full, the CDR3 is CAWSTGVNSPLHF.

Remarks on this clone: The CDR3 end is not reached by the read, which stops 3 residues before it; the germline J gene fills it in. The chain couples TRBV30 to TRBJ2-7; 8 bases are a match to TRBD2. The CDR3 contains 11 residues. The ends lost 4 bases at V and 6 bases at J; junction bases unmatched: 2. Germline loops: CDR1 GTSNPN, CDR2 SVGIG (reference sequence). The CDR3 reads CAWNLAGEQYF. The CDR3 DNA, read in part, is TGTGCCTGGAACCTAGCGGGCGAG.

Of note for this clone: The CDR3 is cut off 3 residues early in the read; its end comes from the germline J gene. V gene TRBV5-4 combines with J gene TRBJ1-6; TRBD1 is a possible D gene (5 bases). CDR3 length: 14 residues. Germline V gives CDR1 SGHNT, CDR2 YYREEE (reference sequence). Trimming took 5 bases from V and 8 from J, leaving 14 bases between them. CDR3 amino acids: CASRGWGVDSPLHF. The covered CDR3 bases are TGTGCCAGCAGAGGTTGGGGGGTAGATTCACCC.

This clone was observed at least ten times. The CDR3 extends 3 residues past the end of the read, so its final part is completed from the germline J gene. This rearrangement joins TRBV19 to TRBJ2-1, with TRBD1 matching 8 bases. The CDR3 totals 14 residues. J lost 6 bases, V lost 4 bases, and 5 bases had no gene match. Germline V gives CDR1 LNHDA, CDR2 SQIVND (reference sequence). CDR3 protein: CASSKDRVSNEQFF. The sequenced CDR3 bases are TGTGCCAGTAGTAAGGACAGGGTCTCCAATGAG.

This clone was counted many times. The read ends 3 residues early relative to the CDR3; the germline J gene fills the gap. This chain links TRBV4-1 with TRBJ2-3; perhaps TRBD2 as D (6 bases). With 0 bases removed from V and 4 bases from J, the gap between germline ends came to 17 bases. This CDR3 contains 17 residues. Germline values: CDR1 MGHRA, CDR2 YSYEKL. CDR3 bases read: TGCGCCAGCAGCCAAGACCCCGGGACTCGGGGAGCAGATACG. Amino acids: CASSQDPGTRGADT. The CDR3 reads in full as CASSQDPGTRGADTQYF.

This clone was seen a handful of times. One end of the junction varies from germline; a read error may be responsible. The read ends 3 residues early relative to the CDR3; the germline J gene fills the gap. This specimen includes other DNA sequences encoding the same CDR3. V gene TRBV6-1 combines with J gene TRBJ1-1, with TRBD1 as a possible D gene (5 bases). CDR3 size: 14 residues. CDR1 and CDR2 from the germline V gene are MNHNS and SASEGT. The CDR3 here is CASSEYRMNTEAFF. Incomplete CDR3 DNA: TGCGCCAGCAGTGAGTACAGGATGAACACTGAA.

This clone was found many times. The sequence runs out 3 residues before the end of the CDR3; the remainder is reconstructed from the germline J gene. The chain is built from TRBV19 and TRBJ2-3; the match to TRBD1 covers 10 bases. Germline CDR1 and CDR2: LNHDA and SQIVND (reference sequence). This CDR3 comprises 15 residues. V was clipped by 6 bases and J by 1 base; unmatched bases: 4. CDR3 protein: CASSRQGAGTDTQYF. CDR3 DNA, as far as it was read: TGTGCCAGTAGCAGACAGGGGGCCGGCACAGATACG.

This clone was seen many times. The CDR3 end lies 3 residues beyond the end of the read and is filled in from the germline J gene. The gene calls are TRBV6-4 and TRBJ2-1; D is undetermined. The CDR3 loop spans 13 amino acids. The V gene's germline CDR1 is MRHNA and CDR2 SNTAGT. Trimming cost V 6 bases and J 6 bases, with 12 bases left between them. The part of the CDR3 DNA that was read is TGTGCCAGCAGCGCCCACCCAGGCAATGAG. This sequence encodes CASSAHPGNE. The whole CDR3 is CASSAHPGNEQFF.

The sequenced part of the CDR3 DNA is TGTGCCAGCAGCCCCGGGACTAGCGGGGGGGCTGAG. This sequence encodes CASSPGTSGGAE. The complete CDR3 reads CASSPGTSGGAEQFF. The chain combines TRBV11-1 with TRBJ2-1; 16 nucleotides align to TRBD2. The CDR3 end is not reached by the read, which stops 3 residues before it; the germline J gene fills it in. Trimming took 5 bases from V and 9 from J; bases not matched to a gene: 4. Germline V gene lookup returns CDR1 SGHAT and CDR2 FQDESV (reference sequence). The CDR3 runs to 15 residues.

This clone was found many times. One junction end does not reproduce the germline sequence, and a read error may be involved. The read falls 3 residues short of the CDR3 end, and the missing part is taken from the germline J gene. The chain joins TRBV5-1 to TRBJ2-3; possibly TRBD2 for D (5 bases). This CDR3 contains 14 residues. Looked up from germline, CDR1 is SGHRS and CDR2 is YFSETQ. Incomplete CDR3 DNA: TGCGCCAGCCGTCGAGCGCCTAGCATAGATACG. Translating it yields CASRRAPSIDT. The CDR3 as a whole reads CASRRAPSIDTQYF.

Remarks on this clone: The CDR3 is cut off 3 residues early in the read; its end comes from the germline J gene. The V call is TRBV5-1, the J call TRBJ2-7; D possibly corresponds to TRBD2 (7 bases). V lost 7 bases to trimming and J lost 2 bases, with 16 bases between them. Germline CDR1 and CDR2: SGHRS and YFSETQ. The CDR3 is 14 amino acids. The covered CDR3 bases are TGCGCCAGCCACATGGGGGGGCAGGCCTACGAG. Translating gives CASHMGGQAYE. The complete CDR3 protein is CASHMGGQAYEQYF.

This clone was recorded many times. From the germline J gene comes the end of the CDR3, since the read stops 3 residues before it. This chain joins TRBV6-1 and TRBJ2-7; TRBD1 is a possible D gene (6 bases). The V end lost 2 bases, the J end lost 3 bases, and 11 bases lay between the germline ends. The CDR3 contains 14 residues. Germline loops: CDR1 MNHNS, CDR2 SASEGT. The CDR3 protein is CASSEPIQGYEQYF. The CDR3 DNA, read in part, is TGTGCCAGCAGTGAACCAATACAGGGCTACGAG.

This clone occurred many times. The missing CDR3 end, 3 residues past where the read stops, is filled in from the germline J gene. This chain connects TRBV9 to TRBJ2-7, with a possible D match to TRBD2 (6 bases). Germline V gene data show CDR1 as SGDLS and CDR2 as YYNGEE. CDR3 length: 15 amino acids. Between the trimmed V and J ends, which lost 0 bases and 5 bases, there was a span of 15 bases. The CDR3 DNA, read in part, is TGTGCCAGCAGCGTAGGTCGATCGGGGGTCCACGAG. This encodes CASSVGRSGVHE. The whole CDR3 region reads CASSVGRSGVHEQYF.

In regard to this clone: The missing CDR3 end, 3 residues past where the read stops, is filled in from the germline J gene. The V call is TRBV11-2, the J call TRBJ2-4; 8 bases are shared with TRBD1. Germline V gives CDR1 SGHAT, CDR2 FQNNGV. Unmatched junction bases numbered 4, after V lost 0 bases and J lost 9 bases. This CDR3 has 14 residues. CDR3 DNA (partial): TGTGCCAGCAGCTTAGAGGGGACAGGAGGCATT. Translation: CASSLEGTGGI. The full CDR3 protein is CASSLEGTGGIQYF.

This clone turned up a few times. Coverage ceases 3 residues before the CDR3 finishes, and the germline J gene fills in the end. The chain joins TRBV10-2 to TRBJ2-7; 7 nucleotides align to TRBD1. V lost 6 bases and J lost 2; bases outside the gene matches: 7. Germline CDR1 is WSHSY and CDR2 is SAAADI. This CDR3 comprises 14 residues. CDR3 residues: CASRTGTVTYEQYF. Partial CDR3 DNA: TGCGCCAGCAGAACCGGGACAGTAACCTACGAG.

Comments on this clone: The observed sequence ends 3 residues before the CDR3 terminus, with the missing tail filled in from the germline J gene. This chain connects TRBV29-1 to TRBJ2-1; 7 bases map to TRBD1. Germline CDR1 reads SQVTM; CDR2 reads ANQGSEA. The junction had 9 bases not matched to a gene; V was cut back by 1 base and J by 0 bases. This CDR3 is 17 amino acids long. CDR3 region: CSVEGVTGRSSYNEQFF. The covered CDR3 bases are TGCAGCGTTGAAGGTGTGACAGGGAGAAGCTCCTACAATGAG.

This clone was recorded at least ten times. The CDR3 end falls 3 residues outside the read, so it is completed with the germline J gene. The chain has TRBV20-1 and TRBJ2-1, with 9 nucleotides matching TRBD2. This CDR3 contains 16 residues. Germline CDR1 reads DFQATT; CDR2 reads SNEGSKA (reference sequence). With 3 bases clipped from V and 4 bases from J, the junction kept 10 bases outside the gene matches. The chain's CDR3 is CSASRGPSGMYNEQFF. CDR3 bases read: TGCAGTGCTAGCCGAGGCCCTAGCGGGATGTACAATGAG.

This clone was counted ten times or more. Here the CDR3 reads CASSIWQGANTGELFF. CDR3 DNA, as far as it was read: TGTGCCAGTAGTATCTGGCAGGGGGCGAACACCGGGGAG. This chain joins TRBV19 and TRBJ2-2; TRBD1 aligns across 7 bases. The sequenced fragment ends 3 residues before the CDR3 boundary, so the rest is inferred from the germline J gene. The CDR3 has 16 residues. Per germline, CDR1 LNHDA and CDR2 SQIVND (reference sequence). The V gene end was trimmed by 3 bases and the J gene end by 0 bases; junction bases not matched to a gene: 4.

The table lists this clone with many counts. The read comes to an end 3 residues before the CDR3 does, leaving the germline J gene to fill in the end. The chain recombines TRBV10-3 with TRBJ2-7, with 8 bases lining up with TRBD2. With V trimmed by 5 bases and J by 2 bases, 5 bases remained unmatched. The CDR3 is 14 residues long. CDR1 and CDR2 (germline): ENHRY, SYGVKD. The part of the CDR3 DNA that was read is TGTGCCATCAGTTCCGGGACTAGTCCCTACGAG. This codes for CAISSGTSPYE. The whole CDR3 sequence is CAISSGTSPYEQYF.

Ten or more counts support this clone. The sequenced fragment ends 3 residues before the CDR3 boundary, so the rest is inferred from the germline J gene. The rearrangement uses TRBV12-3 or TRBV12-4 and TRBJ2-1; 10 bases are shared with TRBD2. The CDR3 is 15 residues long. V lost 5 bases and J lost 2; bases outside the gene matches: 3. CDR3 loop: CASSGLAETYNEQFF. The CDR3 bases that were read are TGTGCCAGCAGTGGACTAGCGGAAACCTACAATGAG.

In the case of this clone: The DNA ends 3 residues before the CDR3 does, and the rest of the CDR3 is filled in from the germline J gene. The rearrangement links TRBV5-1 to TRBJ2-7, with D possibly being TRBD2 (6 bases). Trimming removed 3 bases from V and 1 base from J, with 11 bases in between. The CDR3 covers 14 residues. Per the germline V gene, CDR1 is SGHRS and CDR2 is YFSETQ. Here the CDR3 reads CASSSGRGSYEQYF. The CDR3 bases that were read are TGCGCCAGCAGCTCGGGACGGGGGTCCTACGAG.

This clone was observed at least ten times. The read is 3 residues too short to cover the CDR3 end, so that end is filled in from the germline J gene. This sequence joins TRBV5-1 and TRBJ2-3, with 13 bases identical to TRBD2. This CDR3 has 16 residues. Germline-derived CDR1 and CDR2 are SGHRS and YFSETQ. Losses at the gene ends were 4 bases for V and 6 bases for J; bases not matched to a gene: 8. The CDR3 bases that were read are TGCGCCAGCAGCCCTAGGACTAGCGGGGGTGCTGATACG. This translates into CASSPRTSGGADT. The whole CDR3 region reads CASSPRTSGGADTQYF.

There are many counts of this clone. From the germline J gene comes the end of the CDR3, since the read stops 3 residues before it. The rearrangement uses TRBV19 and TRBJ2-2; TRBD1 is a possible D gene (5 bases). Trimming left V 2 bases short and J 5 bases short, with 15 bases between. This CDR3 comprises 16 residues. From germline, CDR1 is LNHDA and CDR2 SQIVND (reference sequence). The CDR3 sequence is CASSISNLRDTGELFF. The sequenced part of the CDR3 DNA is TGTGCCAGTAGTATATCGAACCTCAGGGATACCGGGGAG.

This clone was observed at least ten times. The CDR3 end falls 3 residues outside the read, so it is completed with the germline J gene. The rearrangement uses TRBV5-1 and TRBJ1-1, with D possibly matching TRBD1 (6 bases). This CDR3 is built from 13 residues. V lost 0 bases to trimming and J lost 5 bases, with 8 bases between them. Germline CDR1 SGHRS, CDR2 YFSETQ. The CDR3 reads CASSLDRVTEAFF. The CDR3 bases that were read are TGCGCCAGCAGCTTGGACAGGGTGACTGAA.